This T cell receptor (beta chain) was profiled in a study of Ad26.COV2.S vaccination and SARS-CoV-2 variants. Study information: Ad26.COV2.S given intramuscularly, once or twice 56 days apart. Regarding the study as a whole: Non-spike TCR breadth showed similarity between vaccine and placebo recipients.

TCRdb's copy holds only in-frame clones and misses some; the assay was immunoSEQ multiplex PCR. The sample has around 320,000 clones, around four fifths seen once. Germline V gives CDR1 LGHDT, CDR2 YNNKEL (reference sequence). The J segment lost 1 base and the V segment lost 1 base, leaving 6 bases of the junction unmatched. This CDR3 spans 16 amino acids. The treatment was: some 20 received Ad26.COV2.S at low or high dose, single or two shots; 5 received placebo; per-sample allocation not given. Collection of samples fell on day 63 after the first vaccine or placebo injection. A Boston donor was an adult aged 18-55 years. Remarks on this clone: Its specificity is not known.

The sample in question was peripheral blood, obtained in a trial of Ad26.COV2.S vaccine versus placebo. V gene TRBV3-1 (or the pseudogene TRBV3-2) combines with J gene TRBJ2-7; TRBD2 matches 8 bases. The source of this sequence is a person aged 18-60 years who received the Ad26.COV2.S COVID-19 vaccine or a placebo. For the CDR3, the DNA is TGTGCCAGCAGCCAAGGTAGCGGGGCCCTATCCTACGAGCAGTACTTC. Translated, it gives CASSQGSGALSYEQYF.